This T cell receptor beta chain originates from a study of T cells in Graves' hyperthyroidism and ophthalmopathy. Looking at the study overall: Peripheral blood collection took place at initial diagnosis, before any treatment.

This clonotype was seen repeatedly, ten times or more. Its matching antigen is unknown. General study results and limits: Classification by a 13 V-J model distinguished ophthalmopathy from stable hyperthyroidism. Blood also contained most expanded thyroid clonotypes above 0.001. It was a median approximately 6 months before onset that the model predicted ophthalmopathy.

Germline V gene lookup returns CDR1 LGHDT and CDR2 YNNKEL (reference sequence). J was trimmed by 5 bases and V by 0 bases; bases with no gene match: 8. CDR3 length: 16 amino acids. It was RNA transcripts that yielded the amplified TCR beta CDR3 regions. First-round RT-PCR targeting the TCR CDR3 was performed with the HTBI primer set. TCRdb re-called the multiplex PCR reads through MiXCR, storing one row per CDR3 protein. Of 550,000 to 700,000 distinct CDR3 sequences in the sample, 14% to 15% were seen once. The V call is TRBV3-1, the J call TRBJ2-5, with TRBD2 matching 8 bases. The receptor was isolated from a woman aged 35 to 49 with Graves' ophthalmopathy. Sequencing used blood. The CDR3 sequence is CASSQEYTSGRETQYF. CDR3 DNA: TGTGCCAGCAGCCAAGAGTACACTAGCGGACGGGAGACCCAGTACTTC.